The present entry profiles one T cell receptor (beta chain) with its context. Its antigen is not known. The sample is drawn from a study of shared clonotypes between healthy human individuals. Only in-frame clones appear in the TCRdb table, and some are missing; sequencing was by immunoSEQ multiplex PCR. This sample yields over a million clones, of which approximately 96% are seen a single time; approximately 1% belongs to the top ten. Broader study findings: Non-shared clonotypes had lower generation probabilities than clonotypes shared by all four sorted-subset donors. A handful of donors showed sharing of approximately 5% of naive CD4 clonotypes.

There were no recent acute infections or vaccinations among the donors, who were healthy HIV-negative adults. Adults of Caucasian background living in Nashville, Tennessee made up all donors. In germline, CDR1 is MRHNA, CDR2 SNTAGT. The CDR3 totals 15 residues. V was clipped by 0 bases and J by 6 bases, with 12 bases between them. This chain connects TRBV6-4 to TRBJ2-1; possibly TRBD1 for D (6 bases). Sequenced input: naive CD4+ T cells sorted from blood. The subset denotes: CD45RA+ positively selected. This TCR derives from a man aged 30 to 39 in good health. In DNA form, the CDR3 reads TGTGCCAGCAGTGACTCGGGGGCAGGGGTCAATGAGCAGTTCTTC. It is translated as CASSDSGAGVNEQFF.